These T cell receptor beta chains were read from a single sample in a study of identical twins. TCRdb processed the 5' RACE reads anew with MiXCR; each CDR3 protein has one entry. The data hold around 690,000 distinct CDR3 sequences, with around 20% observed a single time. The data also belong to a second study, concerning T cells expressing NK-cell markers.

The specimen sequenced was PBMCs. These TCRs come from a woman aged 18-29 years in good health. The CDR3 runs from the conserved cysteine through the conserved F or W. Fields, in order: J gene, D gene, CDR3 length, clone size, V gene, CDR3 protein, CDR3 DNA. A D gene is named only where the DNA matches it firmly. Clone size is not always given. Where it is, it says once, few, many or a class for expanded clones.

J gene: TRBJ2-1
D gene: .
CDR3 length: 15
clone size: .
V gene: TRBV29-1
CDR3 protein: CSVVGVVQRYNEQFF
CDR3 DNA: TGCAGCGTTGTTGGTGTGGTCCAAAGATACAATGAGCAGTTCTTC

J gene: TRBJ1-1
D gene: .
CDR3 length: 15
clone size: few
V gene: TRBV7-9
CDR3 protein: CASSLAMTWNTEAFF
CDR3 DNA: TGTGCCAGCAGCTTAGCGATGACATGGAACACTGAAGCTTTCTTT

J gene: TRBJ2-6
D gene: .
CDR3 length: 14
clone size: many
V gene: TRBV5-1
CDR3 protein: CASSPGSGANVLTF
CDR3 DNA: TGTGCCAGCAGCCCAGGGTCTGGGGCCAACGTCCTGACTTTC

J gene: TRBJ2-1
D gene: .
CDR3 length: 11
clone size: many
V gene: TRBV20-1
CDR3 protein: CSATTGGSPFF
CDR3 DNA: TGCAGTGCTACGACTGGGGGGTCACCGTTCTTC

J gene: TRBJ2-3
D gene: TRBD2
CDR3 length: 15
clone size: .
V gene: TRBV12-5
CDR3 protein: CASGLGLAGTDTQYF
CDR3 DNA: TGTGCTAGTGGTTTGGGACTAGCGGGAACAGATACGCAGTATTTT

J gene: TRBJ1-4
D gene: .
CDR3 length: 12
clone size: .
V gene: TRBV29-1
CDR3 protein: CSAAGLAEKLFF
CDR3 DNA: TGCAGCGCCGCGGGCCTTGCTGAAAAACTGTTTTTT

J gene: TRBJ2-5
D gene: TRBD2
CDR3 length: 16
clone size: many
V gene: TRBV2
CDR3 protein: CASKLAGGPEQETQYF
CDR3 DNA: TGTGCCAGCAAACTAGCGGGAGGGCCGGAACAAGAGACCCAGTACTTC

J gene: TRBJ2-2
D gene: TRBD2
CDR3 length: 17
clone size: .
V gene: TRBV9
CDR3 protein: CASSAKTSETNTGELFF
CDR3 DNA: TGTGCCAGCAGCGCCAAGACTAGCGAGACGAACACCGGGGAGCTGTTTTTT

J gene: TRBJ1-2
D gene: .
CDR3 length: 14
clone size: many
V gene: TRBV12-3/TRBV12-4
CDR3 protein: CASSLGRSGYGYTF
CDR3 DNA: TGTGCCAGCAGTTTGGGTCGTTCTGGCTATGGCTACACCTTC

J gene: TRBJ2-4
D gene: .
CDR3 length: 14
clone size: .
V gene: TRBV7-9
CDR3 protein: CASSFLRGKNIQYF
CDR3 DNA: TGTGCCAGCAGCTTCTTGCGGGGAAAAAACATTCAGTACTTC

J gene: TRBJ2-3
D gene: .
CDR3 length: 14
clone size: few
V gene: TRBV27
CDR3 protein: CASNRGGRADTQYF
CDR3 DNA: TGTGCCAGCAATAGGGGGGGCCGGGCAGATACGCAGTATTTT

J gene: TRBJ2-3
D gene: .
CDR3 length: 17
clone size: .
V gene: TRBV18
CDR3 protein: CASSPPRPGGITDTQYF
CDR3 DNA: TGTGCCAGCTCACCACCGAGACCAGGGGGGATCACAGATACGCAGTATTTT

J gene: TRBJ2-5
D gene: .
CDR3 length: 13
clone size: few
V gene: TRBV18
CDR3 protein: CASSPGSEETQYF
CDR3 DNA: TGTGCCAGCTCTCCGGGATCTGAAGAGACCCAGTACTTC

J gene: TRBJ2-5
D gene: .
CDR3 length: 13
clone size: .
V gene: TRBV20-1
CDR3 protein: CSARGGVQETQYF
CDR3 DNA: TGCAGTGCTAGGGGGGGAGTCCAAGAGACCCAGTACTTC

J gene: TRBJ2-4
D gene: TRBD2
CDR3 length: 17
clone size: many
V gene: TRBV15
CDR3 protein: CATTAGLAVLAKNIQYF
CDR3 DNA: TGTGCCACCACGGCGGGACTAGCGGTTCTAGCCAAAAACATTCAGTACTTC

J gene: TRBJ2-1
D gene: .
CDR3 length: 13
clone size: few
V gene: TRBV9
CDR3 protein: CASSVGHLNEQFF
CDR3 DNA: TGTGCCAGCAGCGTCGGACACCTCAATGAGCAGTTCTTC

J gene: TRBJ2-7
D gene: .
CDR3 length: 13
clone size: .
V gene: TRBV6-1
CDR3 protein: CASSPALSYEQYF
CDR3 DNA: TGTGCCAGCAGCCCCGCTCTCTCCTACGAGCAGTACTTC

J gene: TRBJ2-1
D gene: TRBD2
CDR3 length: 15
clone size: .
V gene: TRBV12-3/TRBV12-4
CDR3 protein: CASSPSRAGYNEQFF
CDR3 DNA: TGTGCCAGCAGTCCCTCTCGAGCGGGATACAATGAGCAGTTCTTC

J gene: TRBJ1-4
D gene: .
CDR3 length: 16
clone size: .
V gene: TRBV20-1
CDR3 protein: CSARSLAGWPNEKLFF
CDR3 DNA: TGCAGTGCTAGAAGCCTGGCCGGGTGGCCTAATGAAAAACTGTTTTTT

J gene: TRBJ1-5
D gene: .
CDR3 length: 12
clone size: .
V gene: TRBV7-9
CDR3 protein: CASSLVGEPQHF
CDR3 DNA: TGTGCCAGCAGCTTAGTGGGTGAACCCCAGCATTTT

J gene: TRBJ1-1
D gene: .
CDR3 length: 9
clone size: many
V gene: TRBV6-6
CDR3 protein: CASRREAFF
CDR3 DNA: TGTGCCAGCAGACGTGAAGCTTTCTTT

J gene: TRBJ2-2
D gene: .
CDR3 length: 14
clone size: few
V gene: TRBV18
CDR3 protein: CASSPFGADGELFF
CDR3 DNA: TGTGCCAGCTCACCTTTTGGGGCAGACGGGGAGCTGTTTTTT

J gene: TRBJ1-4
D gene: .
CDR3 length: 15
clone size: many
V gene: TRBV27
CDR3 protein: CASTTGAKRDEKLFF
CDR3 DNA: TGTGCCAGCACCACCGGGGCCAAACGCGATGAAAAACTGTTTTTT

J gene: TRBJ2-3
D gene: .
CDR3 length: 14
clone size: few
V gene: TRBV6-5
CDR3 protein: CASSYSPRTDTQYF
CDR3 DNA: TGTGCCAGCAGTTACTCCCCGCGCACAGATACGCAGTATTTT

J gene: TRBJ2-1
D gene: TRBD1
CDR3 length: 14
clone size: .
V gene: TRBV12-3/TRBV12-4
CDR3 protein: CASSPTGGGNEQFF
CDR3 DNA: TGTGCCAGCAGTCCAACAGGGGGCGGGAATGAGCAGTTCTTC

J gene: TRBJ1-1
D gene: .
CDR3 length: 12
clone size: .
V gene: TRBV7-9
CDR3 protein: CASSLVRYEAFF
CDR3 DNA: TGTGCCAGCAGCTTAGTACGGTACGAAGCTTTCTTT

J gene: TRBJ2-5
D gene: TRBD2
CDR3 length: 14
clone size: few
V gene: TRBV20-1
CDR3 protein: CSARSSGGLETQYF
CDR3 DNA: TGCAGTGCTAGGAGTAGCGGGGGTCTGGAGACCCAGTACTTC

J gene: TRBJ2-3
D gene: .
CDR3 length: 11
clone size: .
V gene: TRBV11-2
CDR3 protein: CASSPGATQYF
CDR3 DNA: TGTGCCAGCAGCCCGGGGGCTACGCAGTATTTT

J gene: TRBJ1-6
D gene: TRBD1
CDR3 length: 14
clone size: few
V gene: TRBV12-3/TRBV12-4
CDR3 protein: CASRPTGENSPLHF
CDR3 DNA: TGTGCCAGCAGGCCGACAGGGGAAAATTCACCCCTCCACTTT